The next 19 T cell receptor beta chains were all read from a single sample in a study of blood T cell repertoires in COVID-19. This table comes from immunoSEQ multiplex PCR, and its TCRdb copy is limited to in-frame clones, with some not included. The sample includes fewer than 300,000 clones, roughly 89% of them seen just once. Sequences were obtained from peripheral blood. These receptors were collected from a man younger than 40 with acute or convalescent COVID-19.

This chain's CDR3 is CASSTRSYGYTF. The CDR3 nucleotides are TGTGCCAGTAGTACAAGGAGCTATGGCTACACCTTC. The chain couples TRBV19 to TRBJ1-2; the D is unclear. The germline V gene encodes CDR1 LNHDA and CDR2 SQIVND (reference sequence). Trimming cost V 4 bases and J 4 bases, with 7 bases left between them. CDR3 length: 12 residues.

The rearrangement joins TRBV30 to TRBJ2-7, with D maybe TRBD2 (5 bases). CDR1 is GTSNPN, CDR2 SVGIG, per germline (reference sequence). The CDR3 extends over 14 amino acids. Trimming stripped 7 bases from V and 0 bases from J, with 16 bases between. DNA of the CDR3: TGTGCCTCCCGGAGGAGGTCTAGCTCCTACGAGCAGTACTTC. Residues: CASRRRSSSYEQYF.

V is TRBV5-4 and J is TRBJ2-1, with D possibly matching TRBD2 (6 bases). Germline CDR1 and CDR2: SGHNT and YYREEE (reference sequence). Trimming removed 4 bases from V and 5 bases from J, with 22 bases in between. The CDR3 covers 17 residues. CDR3 bases: TGTGCCAGCAGCCGAGGGTCCGGGACTTCGTCGAACAATGAGCAGTTCTTC. Amino acid sequence: CASSRGSGTSSNNEQFF.

On this clone: In the same sample, other DNA sequences code for this CDR3. V gene TRBV28 combines with J gene TRBJ1-5; 7 nucleotides line up with TRBD1. J lost 7 bases, V lost 4 bases, and 1 base had no gene match. CDR3 length equals 12 residues. Germline CDR1 reads MDHEN; CDR2 reads SYDVKM. CDR3 in DNA: TGTGCCAGCAGTTACAGGGGACAGCCCCAGCATTTT. This translates into CASSYRGQPQHF.

The rearrangement uses TRBV18 and TRBJ1-2; D is ambiguous. CDR1 and CDR2 from the germline V gene are KGHSH and LQKENI. This CDR3 is built from 16 residues. V was pared by 1 base and J by 4 bases, with 16 bases between. The CDR3 here is CASSPLAALASYGYTF. CDR3 nucleotides: TGTGCCAGCTCACCACTGGCGGCCTTGGCGAGCTATGGCTACACCTTC.

CDR3 amino acids: CATNGPGQAQPQHF. CDR3 in DNA: TGTGCCACAAACGGCCCGGGACAGGCTCAGCCCCAGCATTTT. V is TRBV28 and J is TRBJ1-5; TRBD1 aligns across 8 bases. The CDR3 sequence is 14 residues long. Per germline, CDR1 MDHEN and CDR2 SYDVKM. The trim removed 10 bases at V and 6 bases at J, leaving 11 bases unmatched.

The chain links TRBV7-9 to TRBJ2-7; 9 bases align to TRBD2. Trimming removed 5 bases from V and 7 bases from J; junction bases left unmatched: 3. Germline V gene lookup returns CDR1 SEHNR and CDR2 FQNEAQ (reference sequence). CDR3 length equals 12 residues. The CDR3 nucleotides read TGTGCCAGCAGCCCCACTAGCGGGGAGCAGTACTTC. Residues: CASSPTSGEQYF.

The J gene is TRBJ1-1, the V gene TRBV9; 11 bases are a match to TRBD1. Germline V lookup: CDR1 SGDLS, CDR2 YYNGEE. This CDR3 is 16 amino acids long. V lost 5 bases and J lost 6; bases outside the gene matches: 12. The CDR3 bases are TGTGCCAGCAGTTCTCACCGGACAGGGGGCGGCTCTGAAGCTTTCTTT. This gives the protein CASSSHRTGGGSEAFF.

This chain uses TRBV6-6 with TRBJ1-5; TRBD1 is a possible D gene (5 bases). The CDR3 runs 16 residues. The germline CDR1 and CDR2 sequences are MNHNY and SVGAGI (reference sequence). V was shortened by 2 bases and J by 2 bases, with 13 bases between the two germline ends. The CDR3 sequence: CASSYPRDSRNQPQHF. The DNA for the CDR3 is TGTGCCAGCAGTTACCCTAGAGACAGTCGCAATCAGCCCCAGCATTTT.

The chain links TRBV18 to TRBJ1-2; D is possibly TRBD1 (6 bases). V shed 3 bases and J shed 8 bases, with 10 bases lying between them. The CDR3 covers 12 residues. Germline CDR1 reads KGHSH; CDR2 reads LQKENI. CDR3 sequence: CASSPQGSGYTF. CDR3 nucleotide sequence: TGTGCCAGCTCACCCCAGGGGTCCGGCTACACCTTC.

This chain connects TRBV28 to TRBJ2-6, with unresolved D. Germline CDR1 reads MDHEN; CDR2 reads SYDVKM. This CDR3 has 15 amino acids. V dropped 6 bases and J dropped 0 bases, with 9 bases sitting between them. In nucleotides, the CDR3 is TGTGCCAGCAGGACGGGTAGCTCTGGGGCCAACGTCCTGACTTTC. Amino acids: CASRTGSSGANVLTF.

The chain joins TRBV2 to TRBJ1-4, with 7 bases aligning to TRBD1. CDR1 and CDR2 (germline): SNHLY, FYNNEI. The CDR3 consists of 17 residues. The J segment lost 8 bases and the V segment lost 7 bases, leaving 19 bases of the junction unmatched. DNA for the CDR3: TGTGCCAGCAAAAAACGAACCCTCGACAGGGCGGGGGAAAAACTGTTTTTT. Translating it yields CASKKRTLDRAGEKLFF.

Remarks on this clone: The sample holds other DNA sequences that translate to the same CDR3. The rearrangement links TRBV19 to TRBJ2-5, with D possibly being TRBD2 (7 bases). Trimming stripped 3 bases from V and 4 bases from J, with 12 bases between. Germline CDR1 is LNHDA and CDR2 is SQIVND (reference sequence). This CDR3 comprises 14 residues. Here the CDR3 DNA reads TGTGCCAGTAGTATTATGGGGGGGCGAGAGACCCAGTACTTC. It yields the protein CASSIMGGRETQYF.

About this clone itself: Additional DNA sequences in this sample encode the identical CDR3. V is TRBV4-1 and J is TRBJ2-7; D perhaps matches TRBD2 (6 bases). Germline V gene sequence: CDR1 MGHRA, CDR2 YSYEKL. This CDR3 contains 15 residues. V lost 2 bases to trimming and J lost 0 bases, with 11 bases between them. The CDR3 sequence: CASSQRTGSSYEQYF. The CDR3 DNA reads TGCGCCAGCAGCCAAAGGACCGGGAGCTCCTACGAGCAGTACTTC.

The V call is TRBV7-2, the J call TRBJ2-1; TRBD2 aligns across 8 bases. From germline, CDR1 is SGHTA and CDR2 FQGNSA. The CDR3 consists of 15 residues. The V and J ends lost 5 bases and 8 bases, in that order; junction bases with no gene match: 11. DNA for the CDR3: TGTGCCAGCAGCCCTTACGGGGGGGCCCATCATGAGCAGTTCTTC. It codes for CASSPYGGAHHEQFF.

In its sample, this clone was seen a few times. The rearrangement joins TRBV2 to TRBJ2-2; D possibly corresponds to TRBD2 (5 bases). The CDR3 has 13 residues. The V end was cut by 2 bases, the J end by 7 bases, with 8 bases between. Germline V gives CDR1 SNHLY, CDR2 FYNNEI. CDR3 loop: CASSEWENGELFF. Here the CDR3 DNA reads TGTGCCAGCAGTGAATGGGAGAACGGGGAGCTGTTTTTT.

The chain combines TRBV27 with TRBJ2-7; maybe TRBD1 (6 bases). The CDR3 is 15 amino acids. V was cut by 6 bases and J by 0 bases, with 15 bases left in between. Germline V gene sequence: CDR1 MNHEY, CDR2 SMNVEV (reference sequence). CDR3: CASRPRQESSYEQYF. DNA of the CDR3: TGTGCCAGCAGGCCCCGACAGGAAAGCTCCTACGAGCAGTACTTC.

This rearrangement joins TRBV28 to TRBJ1-2; 8 bases map to TRBD1. There are 14 residues in the CDR3. Per germline, CDR1 MDHEN and CDR2 SYDVKM. V dropped 3 bases and J dropped 4; count of bases not matched to a gene: 4. The CDR3 loop reads CASSFPGGSYGYTF. DNA of the CDR3: TGTGCCAGCAGTTTCCCAGGGGGCAGCTATGGCTACACCTTC.

CDR3 amino acids: CASSRYFLVASSGANVLTF. Here the CDR3 DNA reads TGTGCCAGCAGCCGTTATTTTTTGGTGGCAAGCTCTGGGGCCAACGTCCTGACTTTC. The V call is TRBV3-1 (or the pseudogene TRBV3-2), the J call TRBJ2-6; the D is unclear. This CDR3 has 19 residues. Trimming stripped 4 bases from V and 0 bases from J, with 19 bases between. CDR1 is LGHDT and CDR2 is YNNKEL in the germline V gene (reference sequence).